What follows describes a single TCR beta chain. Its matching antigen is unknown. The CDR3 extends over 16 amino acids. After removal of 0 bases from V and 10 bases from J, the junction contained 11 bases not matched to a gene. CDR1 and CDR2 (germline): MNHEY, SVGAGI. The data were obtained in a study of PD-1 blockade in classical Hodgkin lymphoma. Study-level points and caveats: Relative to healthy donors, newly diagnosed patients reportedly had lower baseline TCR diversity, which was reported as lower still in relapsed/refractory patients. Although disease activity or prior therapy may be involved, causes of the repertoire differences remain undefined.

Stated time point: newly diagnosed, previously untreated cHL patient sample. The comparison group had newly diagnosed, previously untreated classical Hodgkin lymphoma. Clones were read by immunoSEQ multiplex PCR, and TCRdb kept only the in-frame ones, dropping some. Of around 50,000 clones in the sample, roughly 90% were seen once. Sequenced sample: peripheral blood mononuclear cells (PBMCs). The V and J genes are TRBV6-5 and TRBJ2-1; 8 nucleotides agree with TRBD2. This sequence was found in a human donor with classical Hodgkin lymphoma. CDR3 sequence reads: CASSYSSGTSRSEQFF. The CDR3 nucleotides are TGTGCCAGCAGTTACTCGTCCGGGACTAGTCGTTCCGAGCAGTTCTTC.